These 15 T cell receptor beta chains were all obtained from the same sample, sequenced in a study of blood T cell repertoires in COVID-19. Measured with immunoSEQ multiplex PCR; TCRdb has only the in-frame clones, and not every one. The repertoire includes under 90,000 clones, around 88% of them detected once, and about 5.2% sits in the top ten. Source material: peripheral blood. The receptor set was obtained from a man in his sixties with acute or convalescent COVID-19.

This clone was observed a handful of times. This chain uses TRBV25-1 with TRBJ2-1, with TRBD1 identical over 8 bases. CDR3 length: 13 amino acids. V gave up 8 bases and J gave up 4 bases; unmatched junction bases: 4. CDR1 is MGHDK, CDR2 SYGVNS, per germline. The CDR3 DNA sequence: TGTGCCAGCGGACAGGGCTTTTACAATGAGCAGTTCTTC. It translates to CASGQGFYNEQFF.

The gene calls are TRBV13 and TRBJ2-3; the D gene is possibly TRBD2 (5 bases). Trimming took 0 bases from V and 10 from J, leaving 5 bases between them. This CDR3 spans 11 amino acids. The germline gives CDR1 PRHDT, CDR2 FYEKMQ (reference sequence). The CDR3 loop reads CASSLGGAQYF. In nucleotides, the CDR3 is TGTGCCAGCAGCTTAGGCGGGGCGCAGTATTTT.

The V gene is TRBV21-1, the J gene TRBJ1-3. TRBV21-1 represents a pseudogene. This CDR3 has 16 amino acids. For the CDR3, the DNA is TGTGCCAGCAGCAAAACTCAGGAGGGAGGTGGAAACACCATATATTTT. Encoded protein: CASSKTQEGGGNTIYF.

The chain combines TRBV6-5 with TRBJ2-7, with D possibly matching TRBD1 (6 bases). This CDR3 is 14 amino acids long. Between the trimmed V and J ends, which lost 4 bases and 2 bases, there was a span of 12 bases. Germline CDR1 and CDR2: MNHEY and SVGAGI. The CDR3: CASSWDRDTYEQYF. In nucleotides, the CDR3 is TGTGCCAGCAGTTGGGACCGGGACACCTACGAGCAGTACTTC.

The chain couples TRBV6-1 to TRBJ1-2; unclear D gene. This CDR3 spans 16 amino acids. CDR1 and CDR2 (germline): MNHNS, SASEGT. Trimming took 4 bases from V and 0 from J, leaving 15 bases between them. The CDR3 sequence: CASSGWEAATNYGYTF. The CDR3 DNA reads as TGTGCCAGCAGTGGATGGGAGGCAGCAACTAACTATGGCTACACCTTC.

The CDR3 here is CASSSVGGGETQYF. CDR3 sequence (DNA): TGTGCCAGCAGTTCCGTCGGCGGGGGAGAGACCCAGTACTTC. V and J are TRBV6-5 and TRBJ2-5, with 7 bases matching TRBD2. This CDR3 has 14 residues. CDR1 is MNHEY, CDR2 SVGAGI, per germline. Germline trimming cut 4 bases from V and 4 bases from J; bases unmatched to any gene: 6.

The rearrangement links TRBV10-3 to TRBJ2-5, with D perhaps matching TRBD2 (5 bases). Germline V lookup: CDR1 ENHRY, CDR2 SYGVKD. V lost 10 bases and J 0 bases, leaving 9 bases between the germline ends. The CDR3 covers 12 residues. The CDR3 nucleotides read TGTGCCACGGGAACGTACCAAGAGACCCAGTACTTC. The encoded protein is CATGTYQETQYF.

CDR3 bases: TGCGCCAGCAGCTTGGAGGCAGGGAACACCTACGAGCAGTACTTC. Translation: CASSLEAGNTYEQYF. This chain connects TRBV5-1 to TRBJ2-7; weak D call: TRBD1 (5 bases). The germline CDR1 and CDR2 sequences are SGHRS and YFSETQ. The CDR3 loop spans 15 amino acids. Trimming pared 0 bases from V and 2 bases from J, leaving 12 bases between.

J is TRBJ1-1 and V is TRBV5-1; D remains ambiguous. The CDR3 sequence is 15 residues long. V lost 0 bases, J lost 1 base, and 10 bases lay in between. The V gene's germline CDR1 is SGHRS and CDR2 YFSETQ. Here the CDR3 DNA reads TGCGCCAGCAGCTTGGCCGAGGCCTCGAACACTGAAGCTTTCTTT. This translates into CASSLAEASNTEAFF.

The gene calls are TRBV29-1 and TRBJ2-1, with a tentative D call TRBD1 (5 bases). Between the trimmed V and J ends, which lost 0 bases and 6 bases, there was a span of 9 bases. Germline V gene lookup returns CDR1 SQVTM and CDR2 ANQGSEA. This CDR3 is built from 13 residues. The CDR3 DNA is TGCAGCGTTGAAGATACGCAGGGCAATGAGCAGTTCTTC. Its translation is CSVEDTQGNEQFF.

The rearrangement uses TRBV27 and TRBJ1-1; TRBD1 agrees at 7 bases. Germline V gives CDR1 MNHEY, CDR2 SMNVEV (reference sequence). The V and J ends lost 6 bases and 3 bases, in that order; junction bases with no gene match: 7. CDR3 size: 14 residues. CDR3 amino acids: CASRRGTVHTEAFF. CDR3 DNA sequence: TGTGCCAGCAGGCGCGGGACAGTTCACACTGAAGCTTTCTTT.

The chain links TRBV7-2 to TRBJ2-1, with 7 bases identical to TRBD1. Germline CDR1 SGHTA, CDR2 FQGNSA. Trimming removed 4 bases from V and 6 bases from J; junction bases left unmatched: 6. The length of the CDR3 is 14 residues. In nucleotides, the CDR3 is TGTGCCAGCAGCTCGGACCCAGGGGGCAATGAGCAGTTCTTC. It translates to CASSSDPGGNEQFF.

This chain links TRBV9 with TRBJ1-2; the D is unclear. CDR3 length: 14 amino acids. V dropped 4 bases and J dropped 8 bases, with 18 bases sitting between them. Germline CDR1 is SGDLS and CDR2 is YYNGEE. The CDR3 sequence is CASSLSTKAEGYTF. Written as DNA, the CDR3 is TGTGCCAGCAGCCTATCGACAAAGGCCGAGGGCTACACCTTC.

This clone was seen a single time. The chain combines TRBV27 with TRBJ1-1, with a weak D call TRBD1 (6 bases). Trimming removed 0 bases at V and 4 bases at J, with 6 bases between. Germline CDR1 MNHEY, CDR2 SMNVEV (reference sequence). This CDR3 comprises 13 residues. As DNA, the CDR3 is TGTGCCAGCAGTTTATCAGGGGGCACTGAAGCTTTCTTT. Translating gives CASSLSGGTEAFF.

The chain recombines TRBV10-2 with TRBJ1-5, with D unresolved. Trimming shortened V by 3 bases and J by 3 bases, and 15 bases separated the two germline ends. Germline CDR1 WSHSY, CDR2 SAAADI. The CDR3 has 16 amino acids. DNA for the CDR3: TGCGCCAGCAGTGACGGGTCGGCAGTAAACAATCAGCCCCAGCATTTT. The encoded protein is CASSDGSAVNNQPQHF.